This T cell receptor beta chain was recorded in a study of PD-1 blockade in classical Hodgkin lymphoma. Study results and limitations: Lower baseline TCR diversity marked trial partial responders and progressors. Newly diagnosed patients had baseline TCR diversity that was reportedly lower than that of healthy donors. By C4D1 there was a significant rise in CD4+ TCR diversity but not in CD8+ TCR diversity.

Every single patient, without exception, relapsed after autologous stem cell transplantation, and brentuximab vedotin exposure varied. The best responses consisted of complete response, partial response or progressive disease. The CDR3 covers 16 residues. Unmatched junction bases numbered 6, after V lost 1 base and J lost 4 bases. Germline V gives CDR1 MNHNS, CDR2 SASEGT. Assay: immunoSEQ multiplex PCR; the TCRdb copy retains only in-frame clones and omits some. In the table there are fewer than 90,000 clones, approximately 88% of which are singletons. This clone has a single count. Its target is unknown.

The sequenced sample was peripheral blood mononuclear cells (PBMCs), obtained at baseline. This TCR was sampled from a human donor with classical Hodgkin lymphoma. This sequence joins TRBV6-1 and TRBJ2-7, with TRBD1 matching over 11 bases. CDR3: CASSEGTGGFLYEQYF. The CDR3 bases are TGTGCCAGCAGTGAAGGGACAGGGGGCTTTCTTTACGAGCAGTACTTC.